These T cell receptor beta chains were read from a single sample in a study of TIL therapy for anti-PD-1-resistant metastatic lung cancer. Repertoires were generated with immunoSEQ multiplex PCR, while TCRdb's copy carries only in-frame clones and drops some. The repertoire consists of some 90,000 clones, with approximately 65% occurring once and the leading ten covering approximately 10%. Here the sequenced sample was tumor tissue, taken at baseline. These receptors all come from a person aged 30 to 80 with non-small cell lung cancer. Each CDR3 is given with its conserved first and last residue. A D gene is named only where the DNA matches it firmly. The size field is filled for only some rows; it gives once, few, many or a size class.

D gene,J gene,V gene,clone size,CDR3 protein,CDR3 DNA
-,TRBJ1-6,TRBV4-1,many,CASSQEGRGGRSPLHF,TGCGCCAGCAGCCAAGAGGGCAGGGGCGGCCGTTCACCCCTCCACTTT
-,TRBJ2-1,TRBV5-1,-,CASSLDRSYYNEQFF,TGCGCCAGCAGCTTGGACAGGTCTTATTACAATGAGCAGTTCTTC
-,TRBJ2-7,TRBV4-1,few,CASSQEQGTYEQYF,TGCGCCAGCAGCCAAGAACAGGGAACCTACGAGCAGTACTTC
TRBD2,TRBJ2-7,TRBV7-3,-,CASSLSGGRASEQYF,TGTGCCAGCAGCTTAAGTGGCGGGAGGGCCTCCGAGCAGTACTTC
-,TRBJ2-1,TRBV18,-,CASSQSESSYNEQFF,TGTGCCAGCTCTCAAAGCGAGAGCTCCTACAATGAGCAGTTCTTC
TRBD1,TRBJ2-5,TRBV6-6,-,CASSPTRAYRGVRETQYF,TGTGCCAGCAGTCCAACTAGGGCCTACAGGGGAGTTAGAGAGACCCAGTACTTC
TRBD2,TRBJ2-1,TRBV4-2,-,CASTSRGVAGGGNEQFF,TGTGCCAGCACCTCAAGGGGCGTGGCGGGAGGAGGTAATGAGCAGTTCTTC
TRBD1,TRBJ2-6,TRBV24-1,once,CATSDTRQGTSGANVLTF,TGTGCCACCAGTGATACGAGACAGGGGACCTCTGGGGCCAACGTCCTGACTTTC
TRBD2,TRBJ2-1,TRBV3-1/TRBV3-2,-,CASSQELAGGSSYNEQFF,TGTGCCAGCAGCCAAGAATTAGCGGGGGGAAGCTCCTACAATGAGCAGTTCTTC
-,TRBJ2-7,TRBV23-1,-,CASSQSVASGYYEQYF,TGCGCCAGCAGTCAATCGGTAGCCAGCGGGTACTACGAGCAGTACTTC
-,TRBJ1-5,TRBV7-9,-,CASSSSGADQPQHF,TGTGCCAGCAGCTCGTCAGGAGCGGATCAGCCCCAGCATTTT
TRBD2,TRBJ2-3,TRBV7-8,-,CASSPRLAGEKDTQYF,TGTGCCAGCAGCCCCCGGCTAGCGGGAGAGAAAGATACGCAGTATTTT
-,TRBJ1-6,TRBV6-5,few,CASSPSVGGPLHF,TGTGCCAGCAGTCCATCTGTCGGCGGACCCCTCCACTTT
-,TRBJ2-5,TRBV5-6,-,CASSLGGEETQYF,TGTGCCAGCAGCTTGGGCGGGGAAGAGACCCAGTACTTC
-,TRBJ1-1,TRBV5-1,-,CASSLDREDTEAFF,TGCGCCAGCAGCTTGGACAGGGAGGACACTGAAGCTTTCTTT
-,TRBJ2-3,TRBV7-8,-,CASSRVVTGVVTQYF,TGTGCCAGCAGCCGAGTTGTGACGGGAGTGGTTACGCAGTATTTT
-,TRBJ2-7,TRBV5-5,-,CASTVGSSAYEQYF,TGTGCCAGCACCGTGGGCAGTTCAGCCTACGAGCAGTACTTC
-,TRBJ1-5,TRBV18,few,CASSPTDSNQPQHF,TGTGCCAGCTCACCCACAGATAGCAATCAGCCCCAGCATTTT
TRBD1,TRBJ1-1,TRBV6-2/TRBV6-3,-,CASSKTGRFTEAFF,TGTGCCAGCAGCAAGACAGGGAGATTCACTGAAGCTTTCTTT
-,TRBJ1-1,TRBV19,-,CASSRRGGYAFF,TGTGCCAGTAGCCGACGAGGGGGGTACGCTTTCTTT
-,TRBJ1-2,TRBV5-5,-,CASSFTGSVDGYTF,TGTGCCAGCAGCTTCACAGGGAGCGTGGATGGCTACACCTTC
-,TRBJ2-7,TRBV25-1,-,CASSPIRSGDRYEQYF,TGTGCCAGCAGCCCCATTAGGTCGGGAGACCGCTACGAGCAGTACTTC
-,TRBJ1-5,TRBV19,few,CASTRDAGRNQPQHF,TGTGCCAGTACTCGGGACGCAGGACGCAATCAGCCCCAGCATTTT
TRBD1,TRBJ1-2,TRBV9,-,CASSGGTGYGYTF,TGTGCCAGCAGCGGCGGGACAGGCTATGGCTACACCTTC
TRBD2,TRBJ2-1,TRBV15,-,CATSRAGTRSNEQFF,TGTGCCACCAGCAGAGCCGGGACTAGATCCAATGAGCAGTTCTTC
-,TRBJ2-3,TRBV7-6,-,CASSPMRTADTQYF,TGTGCCAGCAGCCCAATGCGGACAGCAGATACGCAGTATTTT
-,TRBJ2-4,TRBV5-6,few,CASSLGTLAKNIQYF,TGTGCCAGCAGCTTGGGCACCCTAGCCAAAAACATTCAGTACTTC
-,TRBJ2-7,TRBV28,few,CASSFSTGEQYF,TGTGCCAGCAGTTTCTCGACGGGGGAGCAGTACTTC
-,TRBJ2-5,TRBV5-1,-,CASSLEGSGTQYF,TGCGCCAGCAGCTTGGAAGGCTCAGGGACCCAGTACTTC
TRBD2,TRBJ2-1,TRBV7-2,-,CASSSRTSGGSYNEQFF,TGTGCCAGCAGCTCCCGGACTAGCGGAGGCTCCTACAATGAGCAGTTCTTC
-,TRBJ2-7,TRBV9,-,CASSVAGDSSFYEQYF,TGTGCCAGCAGCGTAGCCGGGGATTCCTCTTTCTACGAGCAGTACTTC
-,TRBJ2-3,TRBV12-3/TRBV12-4,once,CASAQGSDTQYF,TGTGCCAGCGCGCAGGGTTCGGATACGCAGTATTTT
-,TRBJ2-3,TRBV6-5,-,CASSFRGAYLTDTQYF,TGTGCCAGCAGTTTCCGTGGGGCCTATCTCACAGATACGCAGTATTTT
TRBD2,TRBJ2-1,TRBV15,-,CATSSADGLAAQSEQFF,TGTGCCACCAGCAGTGCAGACGGACTAGCGGCCCAGAGTGAGCAGTTCTTC
TRBD2,TRBJ2-3,TRBV5-4,-,CASSSTSGRTEGADTQYF,TGTGCCAGCAGCTCCACTAGCGGGAGGACCGAGGGCGCAGATACGCAGTATTTT
-,TRBJ1-1,TRBV11-2,few,CASSSGAGVGAFF,TGTGCCAGCAGCTCAGGGGCAGGGGTCGGGGCTTTCTTT
-,TRBJ2-7,TRBV18,-,CASSEGSAVMYEQYF,TGTGCCAGCTCGGAAGGATCTGCAGTAATGTATGAGCAGTACTTC
-,TRBJ1-2,TRBV5-1,-,CASSLVAGTNYGYTF,TGCGCCAGCAGCTTGGTGGCGGGCACTAACTATGGCTACACCTTC
TRBD1,TRBJ1-1,TRBV5-1,-,CASSSRDREAFF,TGCGCCAGCAGCTCCCGGGACAGGGAAGCTTTCTTT
-,TRBJ1-4,TRBV9,-,CASSARGGHGEFEKLFF,TGTGCCAGCAGCGCTCGCGGAGGGCACGGGGAATTCGAAAAACTGTTTTTT
-,TRBJ1-1,TRBV28,-,CASSLQGWDTEAFF,TGTGCCAGCAGTCTACAGGGATGGGACACTGAAGCTTTCTTT
TRBD2,TRBJ2-3,TRBV9,few,CASSVEGLARTDTQYF,TGTGCCAGCAGCGTAGAAGGACTAGCCCGCACAGATACGCAGTATTTT
-,TRBJ2-2,TRBV4-3,-,CASSQQSGSNTGELFF,TGCGCCAGCAGCCAACAGTCTGGCAGTAACACCGGGGAGCTGTTTTTT
TRBD2,TRBJ2-3,TRBV5-1,-,CASSLWASGGKDTQYF,TGCGCCAGCAGCTTGTGGGCTAGCGGGGGGAAAGATACGCAGTATTTT
-,TRBJ2-5,TRBV6-4,-,CASGARGARETQYF,TGTGCCAGTGGGGCGAGGGGGGCGAGGGAGACCCAGTACTTC
TRBD1,TRBJ2-2,TRBV7-6,-,CASSALTGVGGSGELFF,TGTGCCAGCAGCGCCTTGACAGGGGTCGGAGGTTCCGGGGAGCTGTTTTTT
TRBD2,TRBJ2-7,TRBV4-1,-,CASSARGGGVREQYF,TGCGCCAGCAGCGCCCGCGGCGGGGGGGTAAGAGAGCAGTACTTC
-,TRBJ2-2,TRBV5-1,-,CASSLETLGNTGELFF,TGCGCCAGCAGCTTGGAGACACTAGGCAACACCGGGGAGCTGTTTTTT
-,TRBJ2-2,TRBV19,-,CASSIVGDTGELFF,TGTGCCAGTAGTATAGTAGGGGACACCGGGGAGCTGTTTTTT
-,TRBJ2-2,TRBV7-9,-,CASQRNQNTGELFF,TGTGCCAGCCAGCGGAACCAGAACACCGGGGAGCTGTTTTTT